This TCR beta chain is from a study of CD8 T cells in Susac syndrome. Roughly 0.45 to 1 ug RNA was reverse transcribed with random hexamers. TCRdb fed the immunoSEQ multiplex PCR reads into MiXCR, producing one record per CDR3 protein. In the table there are around 95,000 distinct CDR3 sequences, 95% of which are singletons. The CDR3 is 11 amino acids. V lost 5 bases to trimming and J lost 6 bases; unmatched junction nucleotides: 0. Germline V gene sequence: CDR1 DFQATT, CDR2 SNEGSKA (reference sequence). This clonotype has a handful of counts. This chain uses TRBV20-1 with TRBJ1-2; 10 nucleotides agree with TRBD1. The specimen was CD8+ T cells from PBMCs. The sequence was collected from a human donor with Susac syndrome. CDR3: CSAGTGDGYTF. The DNA of the CDR3 is TGCAGTGCTGGGACAGGGGATGGCTACACCTTC.